This TCR beta chain is drawn from a study of T cells after yellow fever vaccination. Germline V gene sequence: CDR1 SEHNR, CDR2 FQNEAQ (reference sequence). The CDR3 runs to 17 residues. Trimming took 5 bases from V and 4 from J; bases not matched to a gene: 6. A universal primer site and UMIs were added as TCR cDNA was made by 5'RACE template switching. TCRdb recomputed calls from the 5' RACE reads with MiXCR, one row per CDR3 protein. The sample holds approximately 150,000 distinct CDR3 sequences; roughly 8.8% are singletons and the top ten take roughly a third. The sample holds a few counts of this clonotype.

The source was CD8+ T cells sorted from PBMCs, collected 45 days after the yellow fever booster vaccination. V usage is TRBV7-9 and J usage is TRBJ2-3; TRBD2 agrees at 16 bases. This TCR derives from a man younger than 35 who received the YFV17D yellow fever vaccine. This CDR3 is CASSRPGTSGGADTQYF. The CDR3, as DNA: TGTGCCAGCAGCCGACCGGGGACTAGCGGGGGGGCAGATACGCAGTATTTT.